These 4 T cell receptor beta chains share one sample of origin, sequenced in a study of T cells in Graves' hyperthyroidism and ophthalmopathy (dated 2019 in TCRdb). Library construction relied on multiplex PCR. The sequencing machine was an Illumina HiSeq 2000. TCR beta CDR3 regions were amplified from RNA transcripts. The first round of RT-PCR for the TCR CDR3 was performed with the HTBI primer set and the Qiagen OneStep RT-PCR kit. Using fastp at Q25 and MiXCR, TCRdb reprocessed the public reads and kept productive beta chains. Rows are combined by CDR3 protein, so each entry shows the most common genes and DNA. A total of some 620,000 distinct CDR3 sequences appear in this sample, around 15% of them only once. In total, the top ten clones hold less than 4.5% of the sample. The specimen sequenced was blood. The receptors here all came from a woman aged 25 to 45 with Graves' hyperthyroidism.

The J gene is TRBJ2-7, the V gene TRBV3-1; 9 bases agree with TRBD2. CDR1 and CDR2 (germline): LGHDT, YNNKEL (reference sequence). V shed 5 bases and J 1 base; nucleotides not matched to a gene: 3. The CDR3 loop spans 14 amino acids. Here the CDR3 DNA reads TGTGCCAGCAGCTGTCTAGCGGGGTCCTACGAGCAGTACTTC. Its protein is CASSCLAGSYEQYF.

CDR3 sequence (DNA): TGTGCCAGCAGAGACAGGGCTCGGGAGCAGTACTTC. Its protein product is CASRDRAREQYF. The rearrangement links TRBV2 to TRBJ2-7, with 7 bases that match TRBD1. Germline CDR1 reads SNHLY; CDR2 reads FYNNEI. Germline trimming cut 6 bases from V and 7 bases from J; bases unmatched to any gene: 6. CDR3 length: 12 residues.

At least ten counts were recorded for this clonotype. The chain recombines TRBV3-1 with TRBJ2-1; D is perhaps TRBD2 (5 bases). V was shortened by 1 base and J by 4 bases, with 20 bases between the two germline ends. The CDR3 extends over 18 amino acids. CDR1 and CDR2 from the germline V gene are LGHDT and YNNKEL (reference sequence). CDR3 in DNA: TGTGCCAGCAGCCAAGTACGGGGAAGGACGGTGGAGTACAATGAGCAGTTCTTC. Translation gives CASSQVRGRTVEYNEQFF.

This clonotype was recorded many times. An end of the junction does not agree with germline; a read error may underlie this. The V call is TRBV5-1, the J call TRBJ1-1; possible D gene TRBD1, 6 bases. CDR1 and CDR2 (germline): SGHRS, YFSETQ. CDR3 length equals 13 residues. CDR3 sequence reads: CASSLGRGTEAFF. The CDR3 nucleotides read TGTGCCAGCAGCCTCGGGAGGGGGACTGAAGCTTTCTTT.